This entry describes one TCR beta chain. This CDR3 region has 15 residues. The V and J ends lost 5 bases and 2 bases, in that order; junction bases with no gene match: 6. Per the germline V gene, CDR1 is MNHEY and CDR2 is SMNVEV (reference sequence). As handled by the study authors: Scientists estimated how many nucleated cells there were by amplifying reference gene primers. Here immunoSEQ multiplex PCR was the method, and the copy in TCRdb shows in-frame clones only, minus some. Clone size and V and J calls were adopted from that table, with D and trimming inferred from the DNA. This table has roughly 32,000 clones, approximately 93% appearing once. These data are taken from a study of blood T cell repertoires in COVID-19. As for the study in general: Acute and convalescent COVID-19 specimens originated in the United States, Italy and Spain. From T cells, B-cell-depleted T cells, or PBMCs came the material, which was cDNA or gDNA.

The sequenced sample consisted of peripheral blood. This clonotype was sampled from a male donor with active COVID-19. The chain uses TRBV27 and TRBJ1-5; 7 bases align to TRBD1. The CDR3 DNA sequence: TGTGCCAGCAGTGTGACAGGGAGAGGCAATCAGCCCCAGCATTTT. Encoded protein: CASSVTGRGNQPQHF.